Below are 21 T cell receptor beta chains sequenced from a single sample in a study of T cells after yellow fever vaccination. TCRdb processed the 5' RACE reads anew with MiXCR; each CDR3 protein has one entry. The sample consists of about 320,000 distinct CDR3 sequences, around 4.5% of them appearing once. This specimen consisted of PBMCs, obtained 15 days after the yellow fever booster vaccination. These receptors were collected from a young man who received the YFV17D yellow fever vaccine.

The table lists this clonotype with many counts. The gene calls are TRBV4-3 and TRBJ1-1; D not certain. In germline, CDR1 is LGHNA, CDR2 YSLEER. V dropped 4 bases and J dropped 1 base, with 13 bases sitting between them. CDR3 length: 15 amino acids. The CDR3 DNA reads TGCGCCAGCAGCCCTATCCCTACTTCGAACACTGAAGCTTTCTTT. Protein: CASSPIPTSNTEAFF.

This clonotype has only a few counts. The chain combines TRBV19 with TRBJ1-3; D gene uncertain. CDR1 is LNHDA, CDR2 SQIVND, per germline (reference sequence). The CDR3 spans 15 residues. V was shortened by 3 bases and J by 0 bases, with 9 bases between the two germline ends. The CDR3 DNA is TGTGCCAGTAGTATGAGGAGGAGCTCTGGAAACACCATATATTTT. Protein sequence: CASSMRRSSGNTIYF.

This clonotype was counted at least ten times. The rearrangement links TRBV20-1 to TRBJ1-2; 7 nucleotides align to TRBD1. Germline V gene lookup returns CDR1 DFQATT and CDR2 SNEGSKA (reference sequence). The V gene end was trimmed by 5 bases and the J gene end by 8 bases; junction bases not matched to a gene: 8. The CDR3 totals 12 residues. The CDR3 DNA follows: TGCAGTGCTCAAACAGGGGTTCAGGGCTACACCTTC. This encodes CSAQTGVQGYTF.

Ten or more counts support this clonotype. The V gene is TRBV21-1, the J gene TRBJ2-3; the table's TRBD2 call for D was not verified on the DNA. TRBV21-1 is shown as a pseudogene. The CDR3 covers 17 residues. CDR3 amino acids: CASSKGENGESPDTQYF. The CDR3 DNA follows: TGTGCCAGCAGCAAAGGAGAGAACGGGGAGTCCCCAGATACGCAGTATTTT.

In its sample, this clonotype was seen a few times. V and J are TRBV5-1 and TRBJ2-7; 9 bases align to TRBD1. CDR1 SGHRS and CDR2 YFSETQ come from the germline V gene. Trimming removed 1 base from V and 3 bases from J; junction bases left unmatched: 11. CDR3 length equals 17 residues. The CDR3 here is CASSLYGQGMVGYEQYV. Here the CDR3 DNA reads TGCGCCAGCAGCTTGTATGGACAGGGGATGGTAGGCTACGAGCAGTACGTC.

The sample holds many counts of this clonotype. This sequence joins TRBV6-2 or TRBV6-3 and TRBJ2-7; 8 nucleotides agree with TRBD2. The junction had 10 bases not matched to a gene; V was cut back by 6 bases and J by 3 bases. CDR1 MNHEY and CDR2 SVGEGT come from the germline V gene. CDR3 size: 15 residues. In DNA form, the CDR3 reads TGTGCCAGCAGCCCCCTAAGCGGGGGTGTCTACGAGCAGTACGTC. It encodes CASSPLSGGVYEQYV.

In its sample, this clonotype was seen a few times. The V call is TRBV12-3 or TRBV12-4, the J call TRBJ2-3; TRBD2 matches 9 bases. The trim removed 8 bases at V and 1 base at J, leaving 4 bases unmatched. The CDR3 covers 14 residues. In nucleotides, the CDR3 is TGTGCCAGCCTCAGCGGGGGGCGCACAGATACGCAGTATTTT. Protein sequence: CASLSGGRTDTQYF.

This clonotype was detected many times. The gene calls are TRBV20-1 and TRBJ1-6; possible D gene TRBD1, 5 bases. The CDR3 has 17 residues. Germline values: CDR1 DFQATT, CDR2 SNEGSKA (reference sequence). V was trimmed by 0 bases and J by 5 bases, leaving 17 bases between them. CDR3 sequence reads: CSARDLRATVDNSPLHF. The CDR3, as DNA: TGCAGTGCTAGAGATCTGAGGGCGACAGTTGATAATTCACCCCTCCACTTT.

In its sample, this clonotype was seen a few times. The genes are TRBV18 and TRBJ1-3; TRBD1 aligns across 9 bases. Germline loops: CDR1 KGHSH, CDR2 LQKENI. The CDR3 is made up of 16 amino acids. With 3 bases clipped from V and 4 bases from J, the junction kept 7 bases outside the gene matches. CDR3 sequence reads: CASSPSQGALGNTIYF. The CDR3 DNA sequence: TGTGCCAGCTCACCTTCACAGGGGGCTCTGGGAAACACCATATATTTT.

The chain carries TRBV5-5 and TRBJ2-7; TRBD1 might be the D (5 bases). In germline, CDR1 is SGHKS, CDR2 YYEKEE (reference sequence). The CDR3 covers 16 residues. Trimming took off 0 bases at V and 2 bases at J, with 15 bases between the two ends. CDR3 protein: CASSLGDIPGTYEQYF. CDR3 sequence (DNA): TGTGCCAGCAGCTTGGGAGACATACCAGGGACCTACGAGCAGTACTTC.

This clonotype has only a few counts. The V call is TRBV4-3, the J call TRBJ1-1; no clear D. CDR3 length: 15 residues. Trimming stripped 0 bases from V and 0 bases from J, with 8 bases between. Germline-derived CDR1 and CDR2 are LGHNA and YSLEER. CDR3 in DNA: TGCGCCAGCAGCCAAGACGGGGTTCTGAACACTGAAGCTTTCTTT. Its protein product is CASSQDGVLNTEAFF.

This clonotype was recorded at least ten times. The chain links TRBV7-6 to TRBJ2-3; 9 nucleotides match TRBD1. V was pared by 5 bases and J by 6 bases, with 12 bases of the junction left unmatched. Germline lookup yields CDR1 SGHVS and CDR2 FNYEAQ. The CDR3 runs to 16 residues. The CDR3 spells CASSPAGQGMADTQYF. The CDR3 DNA is TGTGCCAGCAGCCCTGCCGGACAGGGGATGGCCGATACGCAGTATTTT. The variable domain in full, completed from reference TRBV7-6 and TRBJ2-3, reads GAGVSQSPRYKVTKRGQDVALRCDPISGHVSLYWYRQALGQGPEFLTYFNYEAQQDKSGLPNDRFSAERPEGSISTLTIQRTEQRDSAMYRCASSPAGQGMADTQYFGPGTRLTVL.

This clonotype has just a few counts. CDR3 coding DNA: TGTGCCAGCAGCCACCCTGGGACACTATCCTACGAGCAGTACGTC. Protein: CASSHPGTLSYEQYV. The chain links TRBV3-2 to TRBJ2-7; TRBD1 was called by the table and not checked on the DNA. TRBV3-2 is tagged as a pseudogene. This CDR3 comprises 15 residues.

This rearrangement joins TRBV5-1 to TRBJ1-4, with TRBD1 identical over 7 bases. The CDR3 runs 16 residues. V lost 0 bases, J lost 3 bases, and 5 bases stayed unmatched. CDR1 is SGHRS, CDR2 YFSETQ, per germline. CDR3 nucleotide sequence: TGCGCCAGCAGCTTGGGCGGGACAGTGCCTAATGAAAAACTGTTTTTT. It is translated as CASSLGGTVPNEKLFF.

This sequence joins TRBV5-1 and TRBJ2-7, with 9 bases identical to TRBD1. The CDR3 spans 15 residues. Germline V gene data show CDR1 as SGHRS and CDR2 as YFSETQ. Unmatched junction bases numbered 10, after V lost 2 bases and J lost 7 bases. CDR3 DNA: TGCGCCAGCAGCTTATCCGGGACAGGGTTTGGGGAGCAGTACTTC. Translated, it gives CASSLSGTGFGEQYF. Full variable domain (remainder filled in from reference TRBV5-1 and TRBJ2-7): KAGVTQTPRYLIKTRGQQVTLSCSPISGHRSVSWYQQTPGQGLQFLFEYFSETQRNKGNFPGRFSGRQFSNSRSEMNVSTLELGDSALYLCASSLSGTGFGEQYFGPGTRLTVT.

This clonotype occurred many times. The chain combines TRBV20-1 with TRBJ1-5, with D tentatively TRBD1 (5 bases). Germline-derived CDR1 and CDR2 are DFQATT and SNEGSKA (reference sequence). The ends were cut back, 0 bases at V and 9 bases at J, with 9 bases in the middle. This CDR3 region has 12 residues. The CDR3 here is CSARDLGGPQHF. The CDR3 bases are TGCAGTGCTAGAGATTTGGGGGGGCCCCAGCATTTT.

This clonotype was recorded many times. The rearrangement uses TRBV7-2 and TRBJ2-5, with D uncertain. Trimming stripped 11 bases from V and 3 bases from J, with 10 bases between. From germline, CDR1 is SGHTA and CDR2 FQGNSA. The CDR3 length is 11 residues. The CDR3 loop is CASSAEETQYF. CDR3 sequence (DNA): TGTGCCTCCTCTGCGGAAGAGACCCAGTACTTC.

This chain links TRBV5-1 with TRBJ1-1; no reliable D call. The CDR3 is 15 amino acids. Trimming stripped 0 bases from V and 4 bases from J, with 13 bases between. From germline, CDR1 is SGHRS and CDR2 YFSETQ. CDR3 nucleotide sequence: TGCGCCAGCAGCTTGGATCCGGGGATGGCCACTGAAGCTTTCTTT. Encoded protein: CASSLDPGMATEAFF.

The chain combines TRBV7-8 with TRBJ2-7, with a weak D call TRBD2 (5 bases). Trimming stripped 5 bases from V and 4 bases from J, with 18 bases between. This CDR3 has 15 amino acids. Germline assignment: CDR1 SGHVS and CDR2 FQNEAQ. CDR3 in amino acids: CASSPRRTSGYEQYF. The DNA of the CDR3 is TGTGCCAGCAGCCCGCGGAGGACGAGTGGATACGAGCAGTACTTC.

The chain recombines TRBV5-6 with TRBJ1-2; 8 nucleotides agree with TRBD1. CDR1 SGHDT and CDR2 YYEEEE come from the germline V gene. The CDR3 is 14 amino acids. Germline trimming cut 5 bases from V and 1 base from J; bases unmatched to any gene: 4. CDR3 nucleotides: TGTGCCAGCAGACCGGGACAGGTTAACTATGGCTACACCTTC. Protein product: CASRPGQVNYGYTF.

This clonotype showed up many times. The chain carries TRBV4-3 and TRBJ1-2; D is unclear. The CDR3 loop spans 16 amino acids. Per germline, CDR1 LGHNA and CDR2 YSLEER. The ends were cut back, 0 bases at V and 3 bases at J, with 14 bases in the middle. In DNA form, the CDR3 reads TGCGCCAGCAGCCAAGATCGGTCCGGACCTTACTATGGCTACACCTTC. Encoded protein: CASSQDRSGPYYGYTF.